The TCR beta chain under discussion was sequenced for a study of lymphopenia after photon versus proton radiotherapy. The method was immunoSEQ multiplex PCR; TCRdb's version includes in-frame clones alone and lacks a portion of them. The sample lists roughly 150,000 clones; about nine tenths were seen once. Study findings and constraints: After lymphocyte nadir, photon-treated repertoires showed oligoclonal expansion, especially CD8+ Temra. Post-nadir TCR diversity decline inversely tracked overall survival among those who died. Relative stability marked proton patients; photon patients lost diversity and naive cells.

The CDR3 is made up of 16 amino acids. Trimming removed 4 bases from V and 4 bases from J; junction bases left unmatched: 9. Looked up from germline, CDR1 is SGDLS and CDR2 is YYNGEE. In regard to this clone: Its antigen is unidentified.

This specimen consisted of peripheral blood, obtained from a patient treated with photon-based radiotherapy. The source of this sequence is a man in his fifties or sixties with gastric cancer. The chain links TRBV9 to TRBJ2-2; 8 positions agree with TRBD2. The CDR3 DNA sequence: TGTGCCAGCAGCTCGGGACTAGAAGGTATCACCGGGGAGCTGTTTTTT. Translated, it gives CASSSGLEGITGELFF.